This passage covers 30 T cell receptor beta chains from one sample sequenced in a study of siplizumab effects on memory and regulatory T cells. Sequenced by immunoSEQ multiplex PCR; TCRdb stores in-frame clones only, minus some. The table includes 95,000 to 100,000 clones, over 90% detected once. The sequencing sample was made of non-Treg CD4+ T cells sorted from blood. Source of these receptors: a human donor in good health.

This clone is a singleton in its sample. The chain carries TRBV29-1 and TRBJ2-7, with D possibly called TRBD1 or TRBD2 (6 bases each). There are 14 residues in the CDR3. V gave up 7 bases and J gave up 6 bases, with 22 bases separating them. The V gene's germline CDR1 is SQVTM and CDR2 ANQGSEA. CDR3 sequence (DNA): TGCAGCGGGGCCACGGAGAGGGGGGCTATCGAGCAGTACTTC. This gives the protein CSGATERGAIEQYF.

The CDR3 DNA reads as TGTGCCAGCAGTTTACAGGGGGCAATCTACGAGCAGTACTTC. It yields the protein CASSLQGAIYEQYF. The chain uses TRBV28 and TRBJ2-7; 8 nucleotides align to TRBD1. The CDR3 is 14 residues long. Per germline, CDR1 MDHEN and CDR2 SYDVKM. V shed 2 bases and J 3 bases; nucleotides not matched to a gene: 3. The complete variable domain, with remaining parts taken from reference TRBV28 and TRBJ2-7, reads DVKVTQSSRYLVKRTGEKVFLECVQDMDHENMFWYRQDPGLGLRLIYFSYDVKMKEKGDIPEGYSVSREKKERFSLILESASTNQTSMYLCASSLQGAIYEQYFGPGTRLTVT.

The V gene is TRBV9, the J gene TRBJ2-1; TRBD2 matches at 11 bases. The CDR3 extends over 16 amino acids. After removal of 0 bases from V and 1 base from J, the junction contained 0 bases not matched to a gene. The germline gives CDR1 SGDLS, CDR2 YYNGEE. The CDR3 region is CASSVGLAGSYNEQFF. The CDR3, as DNA: TGTGCCAGCAGCGTAGGACTAGCGGGATCCTACAATGAGCAGTTCTTC. Complete variable domain (other parts from reference TRBV9 and TRBJ2-1): DSGVTQTPKHLITATGQRVTLRCSPRSGDLSVYWYQQSLDQGLQFLIQYYNGEERAKGNILERFSAQQFPDLHSELNLSSLELGDSALYFCASSVGLAGSYNEQFFGPGTRLTVL.

The chain couples TRBV9 to TRBJ1-1; TRBD1 might be the D (5 bases). Trimming stripped 4 bases from V and 10 bases from J, with 26 bases between. The V gene's germline CDR1 is SGDLS and CDR2 YYNGEE. This CDR3 region has 16 residues. Written as DNA, the CDR3 is TGTGCCAGCAGCCCCCAGACGGGGGGACCCCTTCTGGGAGCTTTCTTT. This sequence encodes CASSPQTGGPLLGAFF.

V and J are TRBV19 and TRBJ1-2, with D uncertain. This CDR3 has 12 amino acids. V gave up 2 bases and J gave up 5 bases, with 6 bases separating them. CDR1 LNHDA and CDR2 SQIVND come from the germline V gene (reference sequence). In nucleotides, the CDR3 is TGTGCCAGTAGTATAACTGCTTATGGCTACACCTTC. Amino acid sequence: CASSITAYGYTF.

The chain employs TRBV21-1 and TRBJ1-5; TRBD1 reflects the table's D call only, with no check against the DNA. TRBV21-1 is a pseudogene. The CDR3 has 15 residues. The CDR3 loop reads CASSPRDRGRQPQHF. The CDR3 DNA follows: TGTGCCAGCAGCCCCCGGGACAGGGGGCGGCAGCCCCAGCATTTT.

The chain uses TRBV9 and TRBJ2-3; 7 bases align to TRBD1. Trimming took 3 bases from V and 8 from J; bases not matched to a gene: 3. Germline V gene lookup returns CDR1 SGDLS and CDR2 YYNGEE. The CDR3 consists of 12 residues. CDR3 nucleotide sequence: TGTGCCAGCAGCGGGGCAGGGGGTACGCAGTATTTT. This encodes CASSGAGGTQYF.

The chain employs TRBV6-5 and TRBJ1-5; D is ambiguous. Germline V gives CDR1 MNHEY, CDR2 SVGAGI. CDR3 size: 15 residues. V was trimmed by 5 bases and J by 7 bases, leaving 18 bases between them. This CDR3 is CASSTGGRRGQPQHF. The CDR3 DNA follows: TGTGCCAGCAGTACCGGTGGGAGACGAGGACAGCCCCAGCATTTT.

The rearrangement links TRBV9 to TRBJ2-1; D uncertain. In germline, CDR1 is SGDLS, CDR2 YYNGEE. V shed 2 bases and J shed 6 bases, with 9 bases lying between them. This CDR3 has 13 residues. CDR3 residues: CASSVELSNEQFF. CDR3 sequence (DNA): TGTGCCAGCAGCGTGGAGTTGTCCAATGAGCAGTTCTTC.

CDR3 bases: TGCGCCAGCAGCGAAGCTAGCGGGGTTATCAACGAGCAGTACTTC. It translates to CASSEASGVINEQYF. The V gene is TRBV5-1, the J gene TRBJ2-7; 9 nucleotides agree with TRBD2. This CDR3 spans 15 amino acids. J gave up 5 bases and V 4 bases, and 10 bases lay outside the gene matches. Germline lookup yields CDR1 SGHRS and CDR2 YFSETQ.

CDR3 in amino acids: CASSLGGMGETQYF. For the CDR3, the DNA is TGTGCCAGCAGCTTGGGCGGGATGGGAGAGACCCAGTACTTC. The gene calls are TRBV5-4 and TRBJ2-5; possibly TRBD2 for D (6 bases). The germline CDR1 and CDR2 sequences are SGHNT and YYREEE (reference sequence). Trimming removed 0 bases from V and 4 bases from J, with 10 bases in between. This CDR3 comprises 14 residues.

The rearrangement links TRBV9 to TRBJ2-7; 8 positions match TRBD1. Losses at the gene ends were 3 bases for V and 4 bases for J; bases not matched to a gene: 12. The CDR3 extends over 16 amino acids. In germline, CDR1 is SGDLS, CDR2 YYNGEE. CDR3: CASSAGTGGERYEQYF. For the CDR3, the DNA is TGTGCCAGCAGCGCCGGGACAGGCGGTGAAAGGTACGAGCAGTACTTC.

V is TRBV5-4 and J is TRBJ2-5, with TRBD2 matching over 9 bases. The last part of the DNA fits TRBJ2-7 better; the J call may be wrong. Germline assignment: CDR1 SGHNT and CDR2 YYREEE (reference sequence). CDR3 size: 14 residues. In DNA form, the CDR3 reads TGTGCCAGCAGCTTTAGCGGGAGTCGCTACGAGCAGTACTTC. Amino acid sequence: CASSFSGSRYEQYF.

The gene calls are TRBV18 and TRBJ2-1; 8 bases fit TRBD1. Germline loops: CDR1 KGHSH, CDR2 LQKENI. V lost 1 base to trimming and J lost 7 bases; unmatched junction nucleotides: 6. The CDR3 sequence is 15 residues long. The CDR3: CASSPLADRVNEQFF. The CDR3 coding sequence is TGTGCCAGCTCACCACTGGCGGACAGGGTAAATGAGCAGTTCTTC.

The J gene is TRBJ2-2, the V gene TRBV7-3; 13 bases map to TRBD2. J gave up 4 bases and V 5 bases, and 4 bases lay outside the gene matches. CDR3 length: 16 residues. Germline CDR1 reads SGHTA; CDR2 reads FQGTGA. The CDR3 here is CASSMTSGRITGELFF. The DNA of the CDR3 is TGTGCCAGCAGCATGACTAGCGGGAGGATCACCGGGGAGCTGTTTTTT.

This clone has more than one count but fewer than ten. V is TRBV11-3 and J is TRBJ2-6; unclear D gene. Germline V lookup: CDR1 SGHNT, CDR2 YENEEA. The CDR3 totals 16 residues. V was shortened by 5 bases and J by 0 bases, with 11 bases between the two germline ends. This CDR3 reads CASSLTWPSGANVLTF. DNA of the CDR3: TGTGCCAGCAGCCTGACATGGCCCTCTGGGGCCAACGTCCTGACTTTC.

The chain joins TRBV10-3 to TRBJ2-3; D is unresolved. The CDR3 has 13 residues. Germline lookup yields CDR1 ENHRY and CDR2 SYGVKD. Trimming removed 4 bases at V and 6 bases at J, with 11 bases between. The CDR3 coding sequence is TGTGCCATCAGTGGCTCAGTTCGGGATACGCAGTATTTT. Amino acid sequence: CAISGSVRDTQYF.

V is TRBV7-8 and J is TRBJ2-1, with TRBD2 matching 14 bases. With 2 bases clipped from V and 5 bases from J, the junction kept 14 bases outside the gene matches. The CDR3 runs to 20 residues. Germline CDR1 SGHVS, CDR2 FQNEAQ. The CDR3 DNA reads as TGTGCCAGCAGCTTAACTCGCGGGACTAGCGGGAGACTAGGGGACAATGAGCAGTTCTTC. It translates to CASSLTRGTSGRLGDNEQFF.

The V and J genes are TRBV28 and TRBJ1-5, with TRBD1 matching 7 bases. The CDR3 is 16 residues long. From germline, CDR1 is MDHEN and CDR2 SYDVKM. Losses at the gene ends were 5 bases for V and 1 base for J; bases not matched to a gene: 8. This chain's CDR3 is CASSPRQGGSNQPQHF. CDR3 DNA sequence: TGTGCCAGCAGTCCCAGACAGGGTGGAAGCAATCAGCCCCAGCATTTT.

This chain joins TRBV7-8 and TRBJ1-5; 7 nucleotides align to TRBD1. CDR1 and CDR2 (germline): SGHVS, FQNEAQ. The J segment lost 6 bases and the V segment lost 0 bases, leaving 11 bases of the junction unmatched. CDR3 size: 17 residues. The CDR3 loop is CASSLARARQGRQPQHF. As DNA, the CDR3 is TGTGCCAGCAGCTTAGCAAGGGCCAGACAGGGCCGTCAGCCCCAGCATTTT.

This clone was detected only once. CDR3 in DNA: TGTGCCAGCAGTGTTTCAGGACAGCTTAACTATGGCTACACCTTC. Translating gives CASSVSGQLNYGYTF. The V and J genes are TRBV28 and TRBJ1-2, with D possibly TRBD1 on 6 matching bases. The V gene's germline CDR1 is MDHEN and CDR2 SYDVKM. V was trimmed by 5 bases and J by 1 base, leaving 14 bases between them. CDR3 length: 15 residues.

This clone has just a few counts. This sequence joins TRBV30 and TRBJ1-5; D ambiguous. This CDR3 region has 13 residues. V was shortened by 2 bases and J by 0 bases, with 5 bases between the two germline ends. Germline lookup yields CDR1 GTSNPN and CDR2 SVGIG (reference sequence). CDR3: CAWSSGSNQPQHF. The CDR3 DNA sequence: TGTGCCTGGAGTTCCGGTAGCAATCAGCCCCAGCATTTT.

The V gene is TRBV19, the J gene TRBJ1-2; a possible D gene is TRBD1 (6 bases). Germline CDR1 reads LNHDA; CDR2 reads SQIVND (reference sequence). This CDR3 has 13 amino acids. The V gene lost 5 bases and the J gene lost 4 bases, with 11 bases spanning the gap. The CDR3 DNA is TGTGCCAGTAGTGCGGGACAAGGCTATGGCTACACCTTC. Translation: CASSAGQGYGYTF.

The chain couples TRBV7-2 to TRBJ2-4; D may be TRBD1 (6 bases). The length of the CDR3 is 16 residues. The germline V gene has CDR1 SGHTA and CDR2 FQGNSA. The V gene lost 4 bases and the J gene lost 2 bases, with 15 bases spanning the gap. The chain's CDR3 is CASSSRGSATKNIQYF. DNA for the CDR3: TGTGCCAGCAGCTCCAGGGGAAGCGCTACCAAAAACATTCAGTACTTC.

This chain joins TRBV10-3 and TRBJ1-1; 7 bases align to TRBD1. The CDR3 covers 13 residues. CDR1 ENHRY and CDR2 SYGVKD come from the germline V gene. J was trimmed by 11 bases and V by 6 bases; bases with no gene match: 12. For the CDR3, the DNA is TGTGCCATCAGCAATGGGGTCCAGGGGGTCGCTTTCTTT. Protein: CAISNGVQGVAFF.

The chain has TRBV2 and TRBJ2-6; D is unclear. The CDR3 length is 13 residues. CDR1 is SNHLY, CDR2 FYNNEI, per germline. The V end was cut by 9 bases, the J end by 0 bases, with 6 bases between. The CDR3 loop is CASCVSGANVLTF. The CDR3, as DNA: TGTGCCAGTTGTGTCTCTGGGGCCAACGTCCTGACTTTC.

This chain links TRBV18 with TRBJ1-4; D not resolved. The CDR3 extends over 14 amino acids. CDR1 and CDR2 (germline): KGHSH, LQKENI. V was pared by 0 bases and J by 7 bases, with 9 bases between. In DNA, the CDR3 is TGTGCCAGCTCACCACCAGCTCGGGGTGAAAAACTGTTTTTT. As protein: CASSPPARGEKLFF.

The chain carries TRBV7-3 and TRBJ2-3; no reliable D call. The CDR3 extends over 12 amino acids. The V end was cut by 1 base, the J end by 4 bases, with 3 bases between. The V gene's germline CDR1 is SGHTA and CDR2 FQGTGA. CDR3 amino acids: CASSLNPDTQYF. The CDR3 DNA reads TGTGCCAGCAGCTTAAATCCAGATACGCAGTATTTT. The complete variable domain, with remaining parts taken from reference TRBV7-3 and TRBJ2-3, reads GAGVSQTPSNKVTEKGKYVELRCDPISGHTALYWYRQSLGQGPEFLIYFQGTGAADDSGLPNDRFFAVRPEGSVSTLKIQRTERGDSAVYLCASSLNPDTQYFGPGTRLTVL.

This rearrangement joins TRBV28 to TRBJ1-5; D call uncertain. The V gene lost 5 bases and the J gene lost 4 bases, with 15 bases spanning the gap. The germline V gene encodes CDR1 MDHEN and CDR2 SYDVKM. The CDR3 runs to 15 residues. CDR3 amino acids: CASSPTPLINQPQHF. The CDR3 nucleotides are TGTGCCAGCAGTCCCACCCCCCTGATAAATCAGCCCCAGCATTTT.

This chain uses TRBV6-5 with TRBJ1-1, with 7 positions matching TRBD1. The CDR3 covers 13 residues. CDR1 is MNHEY, CDR2 SVGAGI, per germline. The V and J ends lost 0 bases and 8 bases, in that order; junction bases with no gene match: 3. The CDR3 region is CASSYSGTAEAFF. The CDR3 DNA reads as TGTGCCAGCAGTTACTCCGGGACAGCGGAAGCTTTCTTT.